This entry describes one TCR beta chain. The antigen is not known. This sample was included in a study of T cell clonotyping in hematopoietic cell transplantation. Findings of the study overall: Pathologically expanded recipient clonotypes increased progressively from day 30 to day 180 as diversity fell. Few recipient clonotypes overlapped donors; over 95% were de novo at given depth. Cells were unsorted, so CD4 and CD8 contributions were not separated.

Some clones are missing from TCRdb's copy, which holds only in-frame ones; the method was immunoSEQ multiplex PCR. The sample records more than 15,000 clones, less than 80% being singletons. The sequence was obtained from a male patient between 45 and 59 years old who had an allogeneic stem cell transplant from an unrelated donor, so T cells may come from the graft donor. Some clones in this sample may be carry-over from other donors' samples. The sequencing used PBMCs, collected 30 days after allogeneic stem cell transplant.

CDR3 region: CASSLSGQGSYEQYF. The CDR3 nucleotides read TGTGCCAGCAGCCTTTCCGGACAGGGAAGCTACGAGCAGTACTTC. The chain recombines TRBV4-2 with TRBJ2-7, with 8 bases aligning to TRBD1. Trimming at V came to 4 bases and at J to 3 bases, leaving 8 bases not matched to a gene. Germline values: CDR1 LGHNA, CDR2 YNFKEQ. The CDR3 loop spans 15 amino acids.